The clone carrying this T cell receptor beta chain was seen only a few times. The antigen is not known. This entry is derived from a study of identical twins. CDR3 length: 19 amino acids. In germline, CDR1 is MNHEY, CDR2 SVGEGT. V was pared by 0 bases and J by 3 bases, with 17 bases of the junction left unmatched. General observations from the study: The study drew conclusions from cross-sectional statistical analysis, not from following the same donors.

TCRdb fed the 5' RACE reads into MiXCR, producing one record per CDR3 protein. The sample shows around 510,000 distinct CDR3 sequences, roughly an eighth of them seen only once. The same data also contributed to another study, on yellow fever vaccine responses in identical twins.

The sequence derives from a woman aged 18-30 years in good health. Sequencing was carried out using CD4+ T cells sorted from blood. This sequence joins TRBV6-2 or TRBV6-3 and TRBJ2-7; 7 bases line up with TRBD2. In nucleotides, the CDR3 is TGTGCCAGCAGTTACTCCTACCTAAGTCGGGGAGGGCAAGACTACGAGCAGTACTTC. This translates into CASSYSYLSRGGQDYEQYF.